This T cell receptor (beta chain) originates from a study of graft-versus-host responses after intestinal transplantation. Study background: Every recipient had anti-thymocyte globulin induction and roughly three years of tacrolimus plus steroids.

Whole-study results and caveats: GvH clones appeared in recipient marrow, some first in ileum or blood.

CDR3 length: 14 amino acids. V was trimmed by 5 bases and J by 2 bases, leaving 13 bases between them. Per germline, CDR1 SGHNT and CDR2 YYREEE (reference sequence). Details on this clone: The antigen remains unidentified.

The assay was immunoSEQ multiplex PCR, and TCRdb's table has in-frame clones only and misses some. The sample lists around 100,000 clones, roughly 87% occurring once. The specimen comprised unstimulated CD4+ T cells sorted from spleen or lymph node cells, sampled before transplant. The receptor comes from a human donor who was the organ donor for an intestinal transplant. The V and J genes are TRBV5-4 and TRBJ1-2, with TRBD1 as a possible D gene (5 bases). DNA for the CDR3: TGTGCCAGCAGTTTATTCGGGGGAAACTATGGCTACACCTTC. As protein: CASSLFGGNYGYTF.